The sequence of this T cell receptor beta chain was determined in a study of beta chain features in type 1 diabetes. Background on the study: Sorted cell examination encompassed 85 million to 140 million cells across all samples.

V lost 5 bases to trimming and J lost 8 bases; unmatched junction nucleotides: 13. This CDR3 is 15 amino acids long. Looked up from germline, CDR1 is SGHTA and CDR2 is FQGNSA. Of the isolated RNA, all was reverse transcribed, and so the sequenced material was expressed TCRB transcripts. Assay used: immunoSEQ multiplex PCR; TCRdb lists only in-frame clones, some missing. The sample has about 160,000 clones, less than 9.5% seen once; the top ten hold 2.3%. Study conclusions and caveats: Naive, central memory and regulatory TCRB repertoires appeared more similar among patients than healthy donors.

Concerning this clone: The target antigen is unknown.

A single heparinised blood sample, averaging roughly 0.11 L, was obtained per donor. Staining for CD45RO/CCR7/CD25/CD127/CD95/CD27 allowed sorting of CD4+ naive, central memory, regulatory and stem cell-like memory cells. J is TRBJ1-2 and V is TRBV7-2; 8 bases fit TRBD1. Sequencing was carried out using central memory CD4+ T cells from blood. The TCR comes from a woman between 18 and 29 years old in good health. The CDR3 bases are TGTGCCAGCAGCCCTACCCCGGACAGGGCGGAGGGCTACACCTTC. As protein: CASSPTPDRAEGYTF.